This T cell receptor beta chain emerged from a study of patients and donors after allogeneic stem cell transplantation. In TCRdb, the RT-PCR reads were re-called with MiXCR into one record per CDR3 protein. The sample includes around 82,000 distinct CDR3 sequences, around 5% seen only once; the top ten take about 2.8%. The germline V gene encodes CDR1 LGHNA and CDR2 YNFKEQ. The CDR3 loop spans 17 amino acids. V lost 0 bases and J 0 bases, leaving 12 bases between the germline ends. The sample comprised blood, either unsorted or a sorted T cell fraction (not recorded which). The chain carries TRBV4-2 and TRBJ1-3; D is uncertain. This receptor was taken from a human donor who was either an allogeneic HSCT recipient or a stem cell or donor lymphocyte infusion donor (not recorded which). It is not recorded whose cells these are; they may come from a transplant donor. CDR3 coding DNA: TGTGCCAGCAGCCAAGATGGTCACACCTACTCTGGAAACACCATATATTTT. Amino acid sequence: CASSQDGHTYSGNTIYF.